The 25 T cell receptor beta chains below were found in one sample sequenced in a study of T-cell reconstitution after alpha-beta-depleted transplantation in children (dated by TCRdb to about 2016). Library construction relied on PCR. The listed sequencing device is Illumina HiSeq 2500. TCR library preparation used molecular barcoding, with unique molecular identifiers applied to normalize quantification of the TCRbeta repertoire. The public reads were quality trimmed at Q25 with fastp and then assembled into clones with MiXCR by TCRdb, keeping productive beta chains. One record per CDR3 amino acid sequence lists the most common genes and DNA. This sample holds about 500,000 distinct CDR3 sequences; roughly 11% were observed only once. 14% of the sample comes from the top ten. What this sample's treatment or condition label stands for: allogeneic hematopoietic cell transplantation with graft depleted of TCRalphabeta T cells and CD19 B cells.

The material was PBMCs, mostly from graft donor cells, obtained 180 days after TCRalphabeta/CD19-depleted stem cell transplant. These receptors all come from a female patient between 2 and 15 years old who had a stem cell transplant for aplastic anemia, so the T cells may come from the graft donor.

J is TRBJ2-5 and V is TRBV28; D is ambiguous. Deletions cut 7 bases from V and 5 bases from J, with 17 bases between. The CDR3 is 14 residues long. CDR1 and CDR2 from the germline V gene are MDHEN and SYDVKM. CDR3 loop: CASNPGPVLETQYF. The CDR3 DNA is TGTGCCAGCAACCCCGGCCCCGTATTGGAGACCCAGTACTTC. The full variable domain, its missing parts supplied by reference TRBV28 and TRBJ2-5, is DVKVTQSSRYLVKRTGEKVFLECVQDMDHENMFWYRQDPGLGLRLIYFSYDVKMKEKGDIPEGYSVSREKKERFSLILESASTNQTSMYLCASNPGPVLETQYFGPGTRLLVL.

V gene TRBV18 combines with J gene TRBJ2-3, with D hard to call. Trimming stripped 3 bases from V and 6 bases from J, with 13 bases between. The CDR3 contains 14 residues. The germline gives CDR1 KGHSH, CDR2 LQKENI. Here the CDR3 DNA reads TGTGCCAGCTCACCTGTGGGATTCGGGGATACGCAGTATTTT. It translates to CASSPVGFGDTQYF.

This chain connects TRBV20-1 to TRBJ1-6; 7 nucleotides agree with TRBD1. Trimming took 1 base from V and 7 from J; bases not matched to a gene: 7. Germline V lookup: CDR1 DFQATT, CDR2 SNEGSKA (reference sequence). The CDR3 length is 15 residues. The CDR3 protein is CSARALDRDNSPLHF. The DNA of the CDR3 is TGCAGTGCTAGAGCTCTTGACAGGGACAATTCACCCCTCCACTTT.

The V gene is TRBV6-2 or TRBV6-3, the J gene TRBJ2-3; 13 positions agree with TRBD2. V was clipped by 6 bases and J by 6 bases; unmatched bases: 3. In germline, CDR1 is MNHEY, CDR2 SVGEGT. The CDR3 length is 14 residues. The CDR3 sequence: CASRPTSGRDTQYF. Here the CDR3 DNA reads TGTGCCAGCAGGCCGACTAGCGGGAGGGATACGCAGTATTTT.

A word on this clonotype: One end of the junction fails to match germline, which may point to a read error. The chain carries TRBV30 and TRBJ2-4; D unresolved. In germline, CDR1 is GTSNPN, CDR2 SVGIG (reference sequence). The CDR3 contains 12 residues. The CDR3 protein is CAWSVYRNSQYF. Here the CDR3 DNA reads TGTGCCTGGAGTGTGTACCGGAACAGTCAGTACTTC.

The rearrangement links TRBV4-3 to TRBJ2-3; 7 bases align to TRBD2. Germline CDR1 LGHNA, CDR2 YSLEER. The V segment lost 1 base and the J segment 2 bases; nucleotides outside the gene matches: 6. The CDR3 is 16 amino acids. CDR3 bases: TGCGCCAGCAGCCAAGGACTAGCTCACTACACAGATACGCAGTATTTT. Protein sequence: CASSQGLAHYTDTQYF.

The CDR3 sequence is CASSLEAGQGGKDYGYTF. The DNA of the CDR3 is TGTGCCAGCAGCTTGGAGGCGGGGCAGGGTGGGAAGGACTATGGCTACACCTTC. V gene TRBV11-2 combines with J gene TRBJ1-2; perhaps TRBD1 as D (5 bases). Germline V gene data show CDR1 as SGHAT and CDR2 as FQNNGV. Trimming took off 3 bases at V and 3 bases at J, with 23 bases between the two ends. The CDR3 totals 18 residues.

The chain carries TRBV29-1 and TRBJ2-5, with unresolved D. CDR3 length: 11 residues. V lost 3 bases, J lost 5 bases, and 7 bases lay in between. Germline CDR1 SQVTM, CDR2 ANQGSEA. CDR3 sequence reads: CSVDFTETQYF. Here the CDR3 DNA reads TGCAGCGTTGATTTTACGGAGACCCAGTACTTC.

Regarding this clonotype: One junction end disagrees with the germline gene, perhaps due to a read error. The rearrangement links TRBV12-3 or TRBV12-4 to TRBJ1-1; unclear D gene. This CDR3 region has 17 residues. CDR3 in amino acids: CAITPRLRTDPRAEAFF. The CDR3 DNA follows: TGTGCCATCACTCCTAGACTACGGACGGACCCTAGGGCTGAAGCTTTCTTC.

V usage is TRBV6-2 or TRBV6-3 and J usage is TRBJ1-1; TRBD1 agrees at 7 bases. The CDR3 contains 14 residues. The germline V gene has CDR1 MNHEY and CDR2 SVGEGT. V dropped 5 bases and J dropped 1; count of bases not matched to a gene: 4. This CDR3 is CASSKGQSNTEAFF. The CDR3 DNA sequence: TGTGCCAGCAGTAAGGGACAGTCGAACACTGAAGCTTTCTTT.

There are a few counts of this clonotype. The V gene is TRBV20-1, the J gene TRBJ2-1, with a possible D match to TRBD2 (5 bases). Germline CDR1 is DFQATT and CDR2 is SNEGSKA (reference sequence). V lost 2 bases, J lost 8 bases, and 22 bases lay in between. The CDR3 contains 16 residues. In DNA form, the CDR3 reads TGCAGTGCTAGATCTACCTTAGCGCCGGTTCGAGATGAGCAGTTCTTC. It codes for CSARSTLAPVRDEQFF.

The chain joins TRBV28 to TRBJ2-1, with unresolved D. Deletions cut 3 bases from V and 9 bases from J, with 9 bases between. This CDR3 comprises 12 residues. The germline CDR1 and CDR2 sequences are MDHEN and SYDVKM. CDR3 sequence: CASSFTGGEQFF. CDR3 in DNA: TGTGCCAGCAGTTTCACCGGCGGTGAGCAGTTCTTC.

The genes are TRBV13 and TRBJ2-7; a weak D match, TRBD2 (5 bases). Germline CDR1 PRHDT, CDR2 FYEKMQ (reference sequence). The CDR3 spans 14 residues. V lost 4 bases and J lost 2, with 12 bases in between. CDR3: CASSSEREPYEQYV. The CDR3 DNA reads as TGTGCCAGCAGCTCGGAGAGGGAACCCTACGAGCAGTACGTC.

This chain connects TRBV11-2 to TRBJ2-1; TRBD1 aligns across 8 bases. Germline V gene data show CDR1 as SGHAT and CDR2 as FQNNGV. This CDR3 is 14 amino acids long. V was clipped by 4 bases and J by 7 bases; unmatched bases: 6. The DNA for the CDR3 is TGTGCCAGCAGCTACCGGACAGGGCTTAATGAGCAGTTCTTC. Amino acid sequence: CASSYRTGLNEQFF.

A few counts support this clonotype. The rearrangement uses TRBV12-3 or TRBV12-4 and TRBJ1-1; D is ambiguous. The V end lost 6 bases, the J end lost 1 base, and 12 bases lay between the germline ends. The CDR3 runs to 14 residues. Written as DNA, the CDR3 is TGTGCCAGCAGCCAACCGGCTTCGAACACTGAAGCTTTCTTT. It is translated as CASSQPASNTEAFF.

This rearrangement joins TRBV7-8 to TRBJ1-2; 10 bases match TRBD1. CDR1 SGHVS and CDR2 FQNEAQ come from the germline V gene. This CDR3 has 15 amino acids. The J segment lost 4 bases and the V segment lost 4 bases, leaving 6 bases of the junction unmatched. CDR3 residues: CASSYGTGEPYGYTF. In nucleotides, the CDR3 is TGTGCCAGCAGCTACGGGACAGGGGAACCCTATGGCTACACCTTC.

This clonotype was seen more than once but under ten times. This CDR3 is CATSTPGQGSYEQYF. As DNA, the CDR3 is TGTGCCACCAGCACTCCGGGACAGGGTTCCTACGAGCAGTACTTC. The gene calls are TRBV15 and TRBJ2-7; 9 bases map to TRBD1. From germline, CDR1 is LNHNV and CDR2 YYDKDF (reference sequence). The V gene end was trimmed by 4 bases and the J gene end by 1 base; junction bases not matched to a gene: 5. The CDR3 contains 15 residues.

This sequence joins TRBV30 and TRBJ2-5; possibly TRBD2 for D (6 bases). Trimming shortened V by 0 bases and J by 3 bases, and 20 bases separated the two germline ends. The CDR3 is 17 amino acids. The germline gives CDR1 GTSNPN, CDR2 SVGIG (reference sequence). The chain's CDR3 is CAWSVLTRRSGKETQYF. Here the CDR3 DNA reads TGTGCCTGGAGTGTTTTAACCCGGCGTAGCGGTAAAGAGACCCAGTACTTC. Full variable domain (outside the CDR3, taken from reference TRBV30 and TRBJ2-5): SQTIHQWPATLVQPVGSPLSLECTVEGTSNPNLYWYRQAAGRGLQLLFYSVGIGQISSEVPQNLSASRPQDRQFILSSKKLLLSDSGFYLCAWSVLTRRSGKETQYFGPGTRLLVL.

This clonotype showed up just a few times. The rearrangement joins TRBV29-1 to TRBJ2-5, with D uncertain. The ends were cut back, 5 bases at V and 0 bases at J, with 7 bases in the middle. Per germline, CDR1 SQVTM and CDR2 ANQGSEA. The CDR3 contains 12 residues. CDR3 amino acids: CSVWGDQETQYF. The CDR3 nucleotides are TGCAGCGTTTGGGGTGACCAAGAGACCCAGTACTTC. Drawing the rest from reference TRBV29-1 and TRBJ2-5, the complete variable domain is SAVISQKPSRDICQRGTSLTIQCQVDSQVTMMFWYRQQPGQSLTLIATANQGSEATYESGFVIDKFPISRPNLTFSTLTVSNMSPEDSSIYLCSVWGDQETQYFGPGTRLLVL.

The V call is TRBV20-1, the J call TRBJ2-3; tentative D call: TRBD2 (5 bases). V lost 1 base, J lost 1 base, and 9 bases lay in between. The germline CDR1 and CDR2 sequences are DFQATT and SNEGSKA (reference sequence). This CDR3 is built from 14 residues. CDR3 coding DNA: TGCAGTGCTAGAGTTCCCGGGGGCACAGATACGCAGTATTTT. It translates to CSARVPGGTDTQYF.

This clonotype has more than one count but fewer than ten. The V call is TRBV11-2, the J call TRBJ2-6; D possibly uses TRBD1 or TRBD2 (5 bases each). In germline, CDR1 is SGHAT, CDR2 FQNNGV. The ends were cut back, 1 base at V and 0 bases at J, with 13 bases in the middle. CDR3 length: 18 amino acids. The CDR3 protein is CASSLVWGRASGANVLTF. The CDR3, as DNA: TGTGCCAGCAGCTTAGTATGGGGACGGGCCTCTGGGGCCAACGTCCTGACTTTC.

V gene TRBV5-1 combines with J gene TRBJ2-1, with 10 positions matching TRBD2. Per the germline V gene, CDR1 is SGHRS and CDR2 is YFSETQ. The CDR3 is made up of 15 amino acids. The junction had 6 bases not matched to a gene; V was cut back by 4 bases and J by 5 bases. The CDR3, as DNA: TGCGCCAGCAGCCCCCCAACTAGCGGGAACAATGAGCAGTTCTTC. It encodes CASSPPTSGNNEQFF. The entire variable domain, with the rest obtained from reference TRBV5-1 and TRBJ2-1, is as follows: KAGVTQTPRYLIKTRGQQVTLSCSPISGHRSVSWYQQTPGQGLQFLFEYFSETQRNKGNFPGRFSGRQFSNSRSEMNVSTLELGDSALYLCASSPPTSGNNEQFFGPGTRLTVL.

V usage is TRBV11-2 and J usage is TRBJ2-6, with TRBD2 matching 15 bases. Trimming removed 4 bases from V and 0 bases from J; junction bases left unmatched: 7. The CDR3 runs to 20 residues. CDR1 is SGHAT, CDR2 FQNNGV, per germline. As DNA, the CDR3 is TGTGCCAGCAGCTATCGGACTAGCGGGAGGGTCGCCTCTGGGGCCAACGTCCTGACTTTC. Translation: CASSYRTSGRVASGANVLTF.

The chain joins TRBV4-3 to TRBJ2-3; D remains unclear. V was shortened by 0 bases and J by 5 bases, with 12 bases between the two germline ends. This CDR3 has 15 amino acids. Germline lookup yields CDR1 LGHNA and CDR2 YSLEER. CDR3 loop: CASSQDPARVDTQYF. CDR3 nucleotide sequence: TGCGCCAGCAGCCAAGATCCTGCTAGGGTAGATACGCAGTATTTT.

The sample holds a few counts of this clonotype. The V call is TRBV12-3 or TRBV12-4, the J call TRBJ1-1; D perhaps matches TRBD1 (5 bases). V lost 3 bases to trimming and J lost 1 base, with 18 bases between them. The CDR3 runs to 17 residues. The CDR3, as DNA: TGTGCCAGCAGTTTCTTAGAGGGACGCGGGTCGAACACTGAAGCTTTCTTT. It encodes CASSFLEGRGSNTEAFF.